The 11 T cell receptor beta chains below were found in one sample sequenced in a study of Graves' ophthalmopathy and Graves' hyperthyroidism. The authors amplified TCR beta CDR3 regions, and they did so from RNA transcripts for repertoire sequencing. First-round RT-PCR with HTBI primers preceded a second-round multiplex PCR. TCRdb independently ran MiXCR on the multiplex PCR reads; one entry per CDR3 protein. The table records just over 400,000 distinct CDR3 sequences, over 20% of them present only once. Specimen: peripheral blood. The receptor source for this set is a woman aged 18 to 35 with stable Graves' hyperthyroidism.

The V gene is TRBV12-3 or TRBV12-4, the J gene TRBJ2-2, with D hard to call. The CDR3 is 13 amino acids. V lost 10 bases to trimming and J lost 6 bases, with 15 bases between them. CDR3 coding DNA: TGTGCCACCGACGGTTTGGACGCCGGGGAGCTGTTTTTT. It encodes CATDGLDAGELFF.

Many counts were recorded for this clonotype. A read error may be the cause here, since a much bigger clone is one base away. The CDR3 nucleotides read TGTGTCAGCAGTTACGGGGAAGAGACCCAGTACTTC. It yields the protein CVSSYGEETQYF. The chain employs TRBV6-5 and TRBJ2-5; D is perhaps TRBD2 (5 bases). CDR1 and CDR2 from the germline V gene are MNHEY and SVGAGI. This CDR3 spans 12 amino acids.

This clonotype was observed at least ten times. The chain uses TRBV7-9 and TRBJ1-2, with D uncertain. Germline CDR1 is SEHNR and CDR2 is FQNEAQ (reference sequence). CDR3 length: 14 residues. The V end lost 5 bases, the J end lost 2 bases, and 12 bases lay between the germline ends. The chain's CDR3 is CASSMTTTNYGYTF. In DNA, the CDR3 is TGTGCCAGCAGCATGACGACTACCAACTATGGCTACACCTTC.

This clonotype was recorded many times. This chain uses TRBV7-2 with TRBJ2-2; possibly TRBD2 for D (5 bases). With 3 bases removed from V and 6 bases from J, the gap between germline ends came to 14 bases. Germline CDR1 and CDR2: SGHTA and FQGNSA. The CDR3 is made up of 15 amino acids. In DNA, the CDR3 is TGTGCCAGCAGCTTTGGGGTACGGGGTTCCGGGGAGCTGTTTTTT. This encodes CASSFGVRGSGELFF.

This clonotype was detected many times. The chain combines TRBV29-1 with TRBJ2-7, with TRBD1 identical over 8 bases. The CDR3 sequence is 13 residues long. The trim removed 6 bases at V and 2 bases at J, leaving 6 bases unmatched. CDR1 and CDR2 from the germline V gene are SQVTM and ANQGSEA. CDR3 in amino acids: CSVGSRGPYEQYF. The CDR3 coding sequence is TGCAGCGTGGGATCCAGGGGGCCCTACGAGCAGTACTTC.

This clonotype has ten or more counts. V gene TRBV6-1 combines with J gene TRBJ2-2; 7 positions match TRBD1. After removal of 5 bases from V and 5 bases from J, the junction contained 8 bases not matched to a gene. There are 15 residues in the CDR3. Germline V lookup: CDR1 MNHNS, CDR2 SASEGT. CDR3 sequence reads: CASSPTTGETGELFF. CDR3 DNA sequence: TGTGCCAGCAGTCCGACTACAGGGGAAACCGGGGAGCTGTTTTTT.

In its sample, this clonotype was seen many times. A much larger clone sits a single nucleotide away, making a read error possible. This chain links TRBV12-3 or TRBV12-4 with TRBJ1-1, with D hard to call. The CDR3 is 14 amino acids. The CDR3 region is CASTLGGLNTGAFF. In DNA, the CDR3 is TGTGCCAGCACCCTAGGTGGCTTGAACACTGGAGCTTTCTTT.

The chain recombines TRBV3-1 with TRBJ1-3; maybe TRBD1 (5 bases). Germline V gene data show CDR1 as LGHDT and CDR2 as YNNKEL (reference sequence). V lost 0 bases and J 1 base, leaving 10 bases between the germline ends. The CDR3 contains 16 residues. The CDR3 loop reads CASSQEPGVSGNTIYF. CDR3 DNA sequence: TGTGCCAGCAGCCAAGAACCGGGGGTATCTGGAAACACCATATATTTT.

The table lists this clonotype with a count of one. One base away lies a much larger clone, so this may be a sequencing read error. The chain is built from TRBV2 and TRBJ1-2; TRBD1 is a possible D gene (6 bases). The V gene lost 4 bases and the J gene lost 5 bases, with 17 bases spanning the gap. The CDR3 contains 15 residues. The germline CDR1 and CDR2 sequences are SNHLY and FYNNEI. The CDR3 nucleotides read TGTGCCAGCAGTGTGCCGGGACATGGTATTTATGGCTACACCTTC. Translated: CASSVPGHGIYGYTF. Using reference TRBV2 and TRBJ1-2 for the parts outside the CDR3, the full variable domain is EPEVTQTPSHQVTQMGQEVILRCVPISNHLYFYWYRQILGQKVEFLVSFYNNEISEKSEIFDDQFSVERPDGSNFTLKIRSTKLEDSAMYFCASSVPGHGIYGYTFGSGTRLTVV.

The sample holds many counts of this clonotype. The chain is built from TRBV11-2 and TRBJ1-1, with 9 positions matching TRBD1. The CDR3 runs 13 residues. Losses at the gene ends were 6 bases for V and 7 bases for J; bases not matched to a gene: 6. The germline gives CDR1 SGHAT, CDR2 FQNNGV. The CDR3 coding sequence is TGTGCCAGCAGGGAACAGGGGGCTGATGAAGCTTTCTTT. Protein product: CASREQGADEAFF.

This clonotype was recorded many times. The chain employs TRBV29-1 and TRBJ1-1; D may be TRBD1 (6 bases). V was shortened by 5 bases and J by 4 bases, with 11 bases between the two germline ends. Germline V gene lookup returns CDR1 SQVTM and CDR2 ANQGSEA. This CDR3 contains 12 residues. This CDR3 is CSVSRGGTEAFF. The CDR3 DNA reads TGCAGCGTTAGCAGGGGAGGCACTGAAGCTTTCTTT.